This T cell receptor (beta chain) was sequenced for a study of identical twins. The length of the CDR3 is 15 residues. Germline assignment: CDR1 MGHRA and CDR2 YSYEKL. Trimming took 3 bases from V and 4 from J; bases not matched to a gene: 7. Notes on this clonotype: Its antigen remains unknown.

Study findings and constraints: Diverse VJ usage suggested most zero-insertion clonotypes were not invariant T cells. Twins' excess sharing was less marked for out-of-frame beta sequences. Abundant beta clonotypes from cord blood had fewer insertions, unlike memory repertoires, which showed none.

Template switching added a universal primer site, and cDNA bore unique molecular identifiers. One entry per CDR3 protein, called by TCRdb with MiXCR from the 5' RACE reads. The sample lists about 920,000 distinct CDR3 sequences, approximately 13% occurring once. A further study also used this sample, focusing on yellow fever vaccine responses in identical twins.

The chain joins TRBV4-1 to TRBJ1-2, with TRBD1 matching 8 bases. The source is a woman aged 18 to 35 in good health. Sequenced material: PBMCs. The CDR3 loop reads CASSQTDRETYGYTF. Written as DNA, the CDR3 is TGCGCCAGCAGCCAGACGGACAGGGAAACCTATGGCTACACCTTC.